These T cell receptor beta chains were read from a single sample in a study of blood T cells in healthy people across ages. MiXCR, applied by TCRdb to the 5' RACE reads, yields one record per CDR3 protein. The sample records 1.2 million to 1.5 million distinct CDR3 sequences, approximately 38% being singletons. The sequenced sample consisted of blood. The source of these receptors is a woman in her late teens or twenties in good health. Each CDR3 is given with its conserved first and last residue. A D gene is named only where the DNA matches it firmly. Only part of the rows carry a size: once, few, many, or a class if the clone is expanded.

J gene,V gene,D gene,clone size,CDR3 length,CDR3 protein,CDR3 DNA
TRBJ1-2,TRBV27,TRBD1,few,15,CASSLRQGLNYGYTF,TGTGCCAGCAGTCTCAGACAGGGGTTGAACTATGGCTACACCTTC
TRBJ2-5,TRBV5-1,TRBD2,few,17,CASSLFRGLADQETQYF,TGCGCCAGCAGCTTGTTCCGCGGACTAGCGGATCAAGAGACCCAGTACTTC
TRBJ1-5,TRBV12-3/TRBV12-4,TRBD1,few,15,CASRQTGEGNQPQHF,TGTGCCAGCAGACAAACAGGGGAGGGCAATCAGCCCCAGCATTTT
TRBJ2-5,TRBV6-5,TRBD2,-,14,CASSYGTRKGTQYF,TGTGCCAGCAGTTACGGGACTAGGAAAGGGACCCAGTACTTC
TRBJ1-2,TRBV4-1,TRBD1,-,16,CASSQDGDRANYGYTF,TGCGCCAGCAGCCAAGATGGGGACAGAGCTAACTATGGCTACACCTTC
TRBJ2-5,TRBV20-1,TRBD2,-,15,CSARDPSSGGQTQYF,TGCAGTGCTAGAGATCCTTCTAGCGGGGGGCAGACCCAGTACTTC
TRBJ2-7,TRBV5-1,-,-,14,CASSLNGRTYEQYF,TGCGCCAGCAGTTTAAACGGTCGTACCTACGAGCAGTACTTC
TRBJ2-7,TRBV27,-,-,14,CASSPDRRVNEQYF,TGTGCCAGCAGTCCCGACAGGAGGGTTAACGAGCAGTACTTC
TRBJ2-7,TRBV18,-,few,16,CASSPAGPGRGYEQYF,TGTGCCAGCTCACCAGCCGGACCGGGACGAGGCTACGAGCAGTACTTC
TRBJ2-1,TRBV7-8,TRBD2,few,18,CASSLRLAGTISYNEQFF,TGTGCCAGCAGCTTACGTCTAGCGGGAACCATCTCCTACAATGAGCAGTTCTTC
TRBJ2-5,TRBV29-1,-,few,12,CSAYRGEETQYF,TGCAGCGCTTACCGGGGCGAGGAGACCCAGTACTTC
TRBJ2-5,TRBV20-1,TRBD2,-,14,CSVLSGRQYNEQYF,TGCAGTGTCCTTAGCGGGAGACAGTACAATGAGCAGTACTTC
TRBJ2-7,TRBV2,TRBD2,few,14,CASSAPGLAKEQYF,TGTGCCAGCAGCGCACCGGGACTAGCAAAGGAGCAGTACTTC
TRBJ1-4,TRBV27,-,-,14,CASRRGGAGEKLFF,TGTGCCAGCAGGAGGGGGGGCGCTGGGGAAAAACTGTTTTTT
TRBJ2-7,TRBV27,TRBD2,-,17,CASSLGGGLAVTYEQYF,TGTGCCAGCAGCTTAGGGGGGGGACTAGCCGTCACCTACGAGCAGTACTTC
TRBJ2-5,TRBV2,TRBD2,few,14,CASSRGLAGAEQYF,TGTGCCAGCAGTCGAGGGCTAGCGGGGGCTGAGCAGTACTTC
TRBJ2-5,TRBV10-3,-,-,13,CAISETMDETQYF,TGTGCCATCAGTGAGACCATGGACGAGACCCAGTACTTC
TRBJ2-7,TRBV9,-,few,14,CASSVDSNPYEQYF,TGTGCCAGCAGCGTAGATTCCAACCCCTACGAGCAGTACTTC
TRBJ2-7,TRBV5-4,-,few,13,CASSLGGDDEQYF,TGTGCCAGCAGCTTGGGAGGGGATGACGAGCAGTACTTC
TRBJ2-3,TRBV6-2/TRBV6-3,TRBD1,-,14,CASSTARDRNTQYF,TGTGCCAGCAGTACCGCCCGGGACAGAAATACGCAGTATTTT
TRBJ2-7,TRBV7-9,-,-,13,CASSGRDHNEQYF,TGTGCCAGCAGCGGCCGGGACCACAATGAGCAGTACTTC
TRBJ2-7,TRBV12-3/TRBV12-4,-,-,14,CASLTSWNSYEQYF,TGTGCCAGCCTCACTAGCTGGAACTCCTACGAGCAGTACTTC
TRBJ2-1,TRBV27,-,-,15,CASSLRTTGPRDPFF,TGTGCCAGCAGCTTGCGCACAACGGGACCCCGTGACCCGTTCTTC
TRBJ1-4,TRBV21-1,-,few,14,CASSPQGSDEKLFF,TGTGCCAGCAGCCCCCAGGGGTCCGATGAAAAACTGTTTTTT
TRBJ2-1,TRBV5-1,TRBD1,-,11,CANRGESEQFF,TGCGCCAACAGGGGTGAGAGTGAGCAGTTCTTC
TRBJ1-1,TRBV4-1,-,few,14,CASSQDGTGSEAFF,TGCGCCAGCAGCCAAGATGGGACGGGGTCTGAAGCTTTCTTT
TRBJ2-7,TRBV6-2/TRBV6-3,TRBD2,few,14,CASTGTSGPYEQYF,TGTGCCAGCACGGGGACTAGCGGGCCCTACGAGCAGTACTTC
TRBJ1-5,TRBV12-3/TRBV12-4,-,few,12,CASSGTQGPQHF,TGTGCCAGCAGTGGAACACAGGGACCCCAGCATTTT
TRBJ2-1,TRBV5-1,TRBD2,-,20,CASSPGTSGRLLSSYNEQFF,TGCGCCAGCAGCCCCGGGACTAGCGGGAGGCTTCTTAGCTCCTACAATGAGCAGTTCTTC
TRBJ2-1,TRBV19,TRBD2,-,16,CASRSLTSGRLGEQFF,TGTGCCAGTAGGTCCTTGACTAGCGGGAGGCTCGGTGAGCAGTTCTTC
TRBJ2-1,TRBV4-2,-,many,12,CASSQDGNEQFF,TGTGCCAGCAGCCAAGATGGGAATGAGCAGTTCTTC
TRBJ2-7,TRBV28,TRBD2,few,13,CASNAGGPYEQYF,TGTGCCAGCAACGCGGGAGGGCCGTACGAGCAGTACTTC